The rows below give T cell receptor beta chains drawn from one sample of a study of sequential checkpoint blockade in melanoma. Sequencing used immunoSEQ multiplex PCR; TCRdb keeps in-frame clones, though not all of them. The table lists under 20,000 clones, about four fifths of them singletons. Sequencing was performed on CD8+ T cells sorted from blood (inferred from file names), taken from a patient given nivolumab and ipilimumab in sequence. The receptor source for this set is a human donor with melanoma. The CDR3 runs from the conserved cysteine through the conserved F or W. D genes are given only for firm matches. Rows may omit the clone size; those that give it use once, few, many or a size class.

>-|-|TRBV5-1|TRBJ2-1
CASSLGLDSYNEQFF
TGCGCCAGCAGCTTGGGACTAGACTCCTACAATGAGCAGTTCTTC
>-|TRBD1|TRBV10-3|TRBJ1-3
CAISGGTAQSGNTIYF
TGTGCCATCAGTGGAGGGACAGCACAGTCTGGAAACACCATATATTTT
>-|-|TRBV18|TRBJ2-2
CASSPPGVDTGELFF
TGTGCCAGCTCACCACCAGGGGTGGACACCGGGGAGCTGTTTTTT
>-|-|TRBV7-6|TRBJ2-1
CASSLEAGSSYNEQFF
TGTGCCAGCAGCTTAGAAGCGGGTAGCTCCTACAATGAGCAGTTCTTC
>-|-|TRBV5-6|TRBJ1-1
CASSLNQGWVNTEAFF
TGTGCCAGCAGCTTGAATCAGGGATGGGTGAACACTGAAGCTTTCTTT
>-|-|TRBV7-8|TRBJ1-6
CASSLRPIYQESSYNSPLPF
TGTGCCAGCAGCTTAAGGCCGATTTACCAGGAAAGCTCCTATAATTCCCCCCTCCCCTTT
>once|TRBD1|TRBV4-1|TRBJ1-2
CASSQEDRDGYTF
TGCGCCAGCAGCCAAGAGGACAGGGATGGCTACACCTTC
>-|-|TRBV6-5|TRBJ2-7
CASSYSRDYEQYF
TGTGCCAGCAGTTACAGCAGGGACTACGAGCAGTACTTC
>-|-|TRBV2|TRBJ1-6
CASLSGNNSPLHF
TGTGCCAGCCTCTCGGGAAACAATTCACCCCTCCACTTT
>-|TRBD1|TRBV5-1|TRBJ2-7
CASSPDRGYSYEQYF
TGCGCCAGCAGCCCGGACAGGGGATATTCCTACGAGCAGTACTTC
>once|TRBD1|TRBV9|TRBJ1-1
CASSGGETGFPF
TGTGCCAGCAGCGGGGGGGAGACAGGGTTCCCCTTT
>once|-|TRBV6-1|TRBJ2-7
CASSESPEQYF
TGTGCCAGCAGTGAGTCCCCCGAGCAGTACTTC
>-|-|TRBV7-9|TRBJ1-1
CASSLDGMDTEAFF
TGTGCCAGCAGCTTAGACGGGATGGACACTGAAGCTTTCTTT
>few|-|TRBV6-4|TRBJ1-2
CASSLSQGSNYGYTF
TGTGCCAGCAGCTTATCACAGGGATCTAACTATGGCTACACCTTC
>-|-|TRBV28|TRBJ2-1
CASSLDKTVRGNEQFF
TGTGCCAGCAGTTTAGACAAGACAGTAAGGGGCAATGAGCAGTTCTTC
>-|-|TRBV5-8|TRBJ2-7
CASSSTGNYGEQYF
TGTGCCAGCAGCTCAACAGGGAACTACGGGGAGCAGTACTTC
>-|-|TRBV6-1|TRBJ2-1
CANQDFPYNEQFF
TGTGCCAACCAGGACTTCCCGTACAATGAGCAGTTCTTC
>-|TRBD2|TRBV27|TRBJ2-3
CASSLAGGRTDTQYF
TGTGCCAGCAGTTTGGCGGGAGGGAGGACAGATACGCAGTATTTT
>-|TRBD1|TRBV10-1|TRBJ2-7
CASSESTGGEYEQYF
TGCGCCAGCAGTGAGTCCACAGGGGGCGAATACGAGCAGTACTTC
>-|TRBD1|TRBV7-9|TRBJ2-7
CASSLVERDRVEQYF
TGTGCCAGCAGCTTAGTGGAGCGGGACAGGGTCGAGCAGTACTTC
>-|TRBD2|TRBV7-9|TRBJ2-1
CASSSPGTSRDNEQFF
TGTGCCAGCAGCTCCCCGGGGACTAGCAGAGACAATGAGCAGTTCTTC
>-|-|TRBV5-6|TRBJ2-7
CASSFGIGLEQYF
TGTGCCAGCAGCTTTGGTATCGGACTGGAGCAGTACTTC
>-|TRBD2|TRBV5-1|TRBJ2-2
CASSLWLAETGELFF
TGCGCCAGCAGCTTGTGGCTAGCGGAAACCGGGGAGCTGTTTTTT
>-|-|TRBV5-5|TRBJ1-6
CASSLEWGGPYNSPLHF
TGTGCCAGCAGCTTGGAGTGGGGGGGACCCTATAATTCACCCCTCCACTTT
>-|-|TRBV6-1|TRBJ2-1
CASSDGNEQFF
TGTGCCAGCAGTGACGGGAATGAGCAGTTCTTC
>-|-|TRBV7-2|TRBJ1-2
CASSDSRGPLWGYTF
TGTGCCAGCAGCGATTCCAGGGGACCCCTTTGGGGCTACACCTTC
>-|-|TRBV4-1|TRBJ1-5
CASSQDGNQPQHF
TGCGCCAGCAGCCAAGACGGGAATCAGCCCCAGCATTTT
>-|-|TRBV30|TRBJ2-7
CAWSDDRFYEQYF
TGTGCCTGGAGTGACGACAGATTCTACGAGCAGTACTTC
>-|-|TRBV19|TRBJ2-7
CAAGRSFYEQYF
TGTGCCGCGGGACGTTCTTTCTACGAGCAGTACTTC
>-|-|TRBV7-6|TRBJ1-2
CASSLDRRSFGYTF
TGTGCCAGCAGCTTAGACCGCAGGTCGTTTGGCTACACCTTC
>-|-|TRBV27|TRBJ2-1
CASSLGLDNEQFF
TGTGCCAGCAGTTTGGGGCTCGACAATGAGCAGTTCTTC
>-|TRBD2|TRBV7-3|TRBJ2-2
CASSLAAGGLNTGELFF
TGTGCCAGCAGCTTAGCTGCGGGGGGGCTGAACACCGGGGAGCTGTTTTTT
>-|-|TRBV7-9|TRBJ1-2
CASSLDPGGGYTF
TGTGCCAGCAGCTTAGATCCCGGGGGTGGCTACACCTTC
>few|-|TRBV7-9|TRBJ2-7
CASSLAPTDHSYEQYF
TGTGCCAGCAGCTTAGCGCCAACAGATCACTCCTACGAGCAGTACTTC
>-|TRBD2|TRBV7-9|TRBJ2-1
CASSFRSGGAGEQFF
TGTGCCAGCAGCTTCCGTAGCGGGGGGGCCGGTGAGCAGTTCTTC
>-|-|TRBV9|TRBJ2-2
CASSVGQNTGELFF
TGTGCCAGCAGCGTAGGACAGAACACCGGGGAGCTGTTTTTT
>-|TRBD1|TRBV29-1|TRBJ1-1
CSTSGGSNTEAFF
TGCAGCACTTCAGGGGGATCGAACACTGAAGCTTTCTTT
>-|-|TRBV4-2|TRBJ2-5
CASSQVGGQETQYF
TGTGCCAGCAGCCAAGTCGGGGGTCAAGAGACCCAGTACTTC
>few|TRBD2|TRBV27|TRBJ2-1
CASKGLAGNNEQFF
TGTGCCAGCAAGGGACTAGCGGGTAACAATGAGCAGTTCTTC
>-|-|TRBV7-9|TRBJ2-7
CASSLSGTEGGSYEQYF
TGTGCCAGCAGCTTAAGTGGGACGGAGGGAGGATCCTACGAGCAGTACTTC
>-|-|TRBV6-1|TRBJ2-7
CASSETGIYEQYF
TGTGCCAGCAGTGAAACAGGAATATACGAGCAGTACTTC
>once|-|TRBV9|TRBJ2-7
CASSVAGAGSYEQYF
TGTGCCAGCAGCGTAGCAGGGGCCGGGTCCTACGAGCAGTACTTC
>-|TRBD2|TRBV28|TRBJ2-7
CASTGGETYEQYF
TGTGCCAGCACCGGGGGGGAAACCTACGAGCAGTACTTC
>-|TRBD2|TRBV5-1|TRBJ2-7
CASSLAGLAGLSSYEQYF
TGCGCCAGCAGCTTGGCTGGACTAGCGGGCCTTAGCTCCTACGAGCAGTACTTC